This record concerns one TCR beta chain sequence. Its antigen is currently unknown. Naive CD8 cells lacked CD45RO, underwent positive selection for CCR7 and left out terminally differentiated effector memory CD45RA+ cells. Deep-level assay runs were performed. Measured with immunoSEQ multiplex PCR; TCRdb has only the in-frame clones, and not every one. Among about 2 million clones, about 95% were seen once, and the ten largest hold 1.2%. V lost 3 bases to trimming and J lost 7 bases, with 16 bases between them. The CDR3 length is 16 residues. Germline CDR1 is MNHEY and CDR2 is SMNVEV (reference sequence). The sample originates from a study of shared clonotypes between healthy human individuals. Overall study: Three CD4 naive, three CD4 memory, two CD8 naive and one CD8 memory plate were used per donor.

Findings of the study overall: Non-shared clonotypes showed lower generation probabilities than clonotypes common to all four donors. In general, naive subsets displayed greater estimated richness than memory subsets did.

This TCR was recovered from a man younger than 35 in good health. The chain has TRBV27 and TRBJ1-6; possibly TRBD1 for D (5 bases). The sample comprised naive CD8+ T cells sorted from blood. The CDR3 nucleotides read TGTGCCAGCAGTTTGGGGGGGATTGGATTAAATTCACCCCTCCACTTT. Translated, it gives CASSLGGIGLNSPLHF.